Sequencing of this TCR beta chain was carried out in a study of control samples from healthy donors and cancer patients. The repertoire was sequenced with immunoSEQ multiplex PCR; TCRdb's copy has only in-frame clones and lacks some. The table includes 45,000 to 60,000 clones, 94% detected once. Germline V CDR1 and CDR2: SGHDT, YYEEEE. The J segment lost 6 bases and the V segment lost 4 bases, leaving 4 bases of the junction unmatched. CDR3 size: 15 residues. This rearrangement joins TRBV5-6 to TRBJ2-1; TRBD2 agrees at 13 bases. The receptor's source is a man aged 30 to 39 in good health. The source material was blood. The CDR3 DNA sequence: TGTGCCAGCAGCCAACTAGCGGGAGGGGGCAATGAGCAGTTCTTC. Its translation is CASSQLAGGGNEQFF.